Reported below is one T cell receptor beta chain. Clones were read by immunoSEQ multiplex PCR, and TCRdb kept only the in-frame ones, dropping some. This sample carries 270,000 or so clones, approximately 89% of them seen once, and the ten largest clones take around 10%. These data come from a study of blood T cell repertoires in COVID-19. Trimming cost V 2 bases and J 7 bases, with 12 bases left between them. The CDR3 extends over 13 amino acids. From germline, CDR1 is SGHTA and CDR2 FQGNSA. Material: peripheral blood. The TCR comes from a woman in her 30s with COVID-19, enrolled during active disease. The V gene is TRBV7-2, the J gene TRBJ2-7; tentatively, D is TRBD2 (5 bases). CDR3 bases: TGTGCCAGCAGCTTAATAGGGTCGGGGGAGCAGTACTTC. Residues: CASSLIGSGEQYF. Filled out from reference TRBV7-2 and TRBJ2-7, the complete variable domain reads GAGVSQSPSNKVTEKGKDVELRCDPISGHTALYWYRQSLGQGLEFLIYFQGNSAPDKSGLPSDRFSAERTGGSVSTLTIQRTQQEDSAVYLCASSLIGSGEQYFGPGTRLTVT.